This T cell receptor beta chain emerged from a study of CD8+CD57+ T cells in acquired aplastic anemia. On the study more broadly: Sorted CD4+ plus CD8+ cells gave DNA averaging around 3 ug. Study-level results: Comparison of patients with controls identified 25 to 35 shared CD8+ CDR3 sequences. Significance was not reached for CD8+ Simpson's diversity between patients and controls.

Genomic DNA served as template for TCR beta VDJ and CDR3 profiling. TCRdb fed the reads into MiXCR, producing one record per CDR3 protein. The table lists about 71,000 distinct CDR3 sequences, roughly 50% of them singletons. As to this clonotype: Its antigen is undetermined.

Germline lookup yields CDR1 WSHSY and CDR2 SAAADI. This CDR3 region has 15 residues. Unmatched junction bases numbered 2, after V lost 1 base and J lost 5 bases. V and J are TRBV10-2 and TRBJ1-6, with TRBD1 matching 7 bases. Sequencing was done on a sample of sorted CD4+, CD8+, or CD8+CD57+ T cells (not recorded which) from PBMCs. This TCR was recovered from a human donor in good health, serving as a control. CDR3 sequence (DNA): TGCGCCAGCAGTGAGTACGGGACAGATAATTCACCCCTCCACTTT. This gives the protein CASSEYGTDNSPLHF.